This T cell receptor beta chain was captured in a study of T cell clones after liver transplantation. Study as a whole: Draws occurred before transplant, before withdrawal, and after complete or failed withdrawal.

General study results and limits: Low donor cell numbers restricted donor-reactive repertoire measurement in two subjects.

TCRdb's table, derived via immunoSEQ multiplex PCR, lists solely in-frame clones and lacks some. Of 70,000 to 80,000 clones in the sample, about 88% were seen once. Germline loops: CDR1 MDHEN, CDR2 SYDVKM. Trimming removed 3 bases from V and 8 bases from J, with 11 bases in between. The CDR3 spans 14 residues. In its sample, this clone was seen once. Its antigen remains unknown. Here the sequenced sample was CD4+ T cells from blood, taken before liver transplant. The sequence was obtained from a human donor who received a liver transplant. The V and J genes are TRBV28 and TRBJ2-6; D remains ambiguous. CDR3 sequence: CASSFSSASNVLTF. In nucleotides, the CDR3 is TGTGCCAGCAGTTTTTCCAGCGCGTCCAACGTCCTGACTTTC.